This entry is about one T cell receptor (beta chain). Antigen unknown. This sample stems from a study of response to subunit inactivated influenza vaccine. Study-wide results and caveats: A suggestion made by the authors is that each seasonal influenza vaccination recruits few new T cells.

TCRdb passed the RT-PCR reads through MiXCR, listing each CDR3 protein once. This sample carries 300,000 to 350,000 distinct CDR3 sequences, 20% to 25% of them seen once, and the ten largest clones take 9.5% to 13%. The CDR3 is 15 residues long. Germline V CDR1 and CDR2: SGHNT, YYREEE (reference sequence). V lost 1 base, J lost 5 bases, and 14 bases lay in between. V and J are TRBV5-4 and TRBJ2-3, with D perhaps being TRBD1 or TRBD2 (6 bases each). This receptor was obtained from a man between 45 and 75 years old who received an inactivated influenza vaccine. The sequenced sample was PBMCs from blood, obtained about 20 months after vaccination. The DNA for the CDR3 is TGTGCCAGCAGCTTGTATACGGGGGCCGGAGATACGCAGTATTTT. Translating gives CASSLYTGAGDTQYF.